Presented here are 10 T cell receptor beta chains from one specimen sequenced in a study of shared clonotypes between healthy human individuals. Profiling relied on immunoSEQ multiplex PCR, and the TCRdb table lists in-frame clones only, not all of them. The sample consists of over a million clones, nearly 99% of them appearing once. Sequencing used naive CD4+ T cells sorted from blood. Documented subset: CD45RA+ positively selected. Every receptor here comes from a man aged 25-45 years in good health.

This rearrangement joins TRBV5-5 to TRBJ2-5, with D perhaps TRBD1 or TRBD2 (6 bases each). Germline V lookup: CDR1 SGHKS, CDR2 YYEKEE (reference sequence). V was cut by 1 base and J by 3 bases, with 7 bases left in between. There are 13 residues in the CDR3. DNA of the CDR3: TGTGCCAGCAGCTTGAGGGGGGAAGAGACCCAGTACTTC. This gives the protein CASSLRGEETQYF.

The V gene is TRBV9, the J gene TRBJ1-2; TRBD1 might be the D (5 bases). The length of the CDR3 is 14 residues. Germline values: CDR1 SGDLS, CDR2 YYNGEE. The ends were cut back, 2 bases at V and 6 bases at J, with 14 bases in the middle. CDR3 sequence (DNA): TGTGCCAGCAGCGTTAGACAGTTAAGCGATGGCTACACCTTC. It codes for CASSVRQLSDGYTF.

The rearrangement links TRBV7-2 to TRBJ2-1, with 9 nucleotides matching TRBD2. The CDR3 totals 15 residues. V dropped 2 bases and J dropped 7; count of bases not matched to a gene: 6. CDR1 is SGHTA and CDR2 is FQGNSA in the germline V gene. Here the CDR3 DNA reads TGTGCCAGCAGCTTACTCGGCGGGAGGGGGAATGAGCAGTTCTTC. Translated: CASSLLGGRGNEQFF.

The V gene is TRBV28, the J gene TRBJ2-5; no firm D call. V lost 3 bases and J 11 bases, leaving 10 bases between the germline ends. CDR1 is MDHEN, CDR2 SYDVKM, per germline. The CDR3 has 11 residues. The CDR3 bases are TGTGCCAGCAGTTTGGGATCGGGTCAGTACTTC. As protein: CASSLGSGQYF.

The chain combines TRBV10-1 with TRBJ2-6; D possibly corresponds to TRBD1 (5 bases). CDR3 length: 17 amino acids. Deletions cut 3 bases from V and 1 base from J, with 13 bases between. The germline V gene encodes CDR1 WNHNN and CDR2 SYGVQD (reference sequence). Here the CDR3 reads CASSEGQGYSGANVLTF. As DNA, the CDR3 is TGCGCCAGCAGTGAAGGGCAGGGCTATTCTGGGGCCAACGTCCTGACTTTC.

The V call is TRBV16, the J call TRBJ2-2; D perhaps matches TRBD1 (5 bases). This CDR3 region has 16 residues. Germline loops: CDR1 KGHSY, CDR2 FQNENV. Trimming took 2 bases from V and 3 from J, leaving 13 bases between them. The CDR3 DNA follows: TGTGCCAGCAGCCAAATCCTTGGGGCCGACACCGGGGAGCTGTTTTTT. Protein product: CASSQILGADTGELFF.

This chain links TRBV29-1 with TRBJ1-1; D is perhaps TRBD1 (5 bases). The CDR3 contains 12 residues. Trimming removed 7 bases from V and 4 bases from J, with 13 bases in between. Germline-derived CDR1 and CDR2 are SQVTM and ANQGSEA. The CDR3 here is CSAVGGSTEAFF. Here the CDR3 DNA reads TGCAGCGCCGTCGGGGGAAGCACTGAAGCTTTCTTT.

This chain links TRBV5-7 with TRBJ2-1; 10 nucleotides align to TRBD1. TRBV5-7 belongs to the ORF category, with a function that is uncertain. V lost 3 bases to trimming and J lost 4 bases; unmatched junction nucleotides: 16. CDR3 length: 19 amino acids. CDR3 loop: CASSSVPGQGTQQYNEQFF. CDR3 in DNA: TGTGCCAGCAGCTCGGTCCCGGGACAGGGGACCCAACAGTACAATGAGCAGTTCTTC.

The genes are TRBV29-1 and TRBJ1-1, with TRBD1 matching over 9 bases. Germline CDR1 reads SQVTM; CDR2 reads ANQGSEA. The CDR3 loop spans 12 amino acids. V was pared by 4 bases and J by 8 bases, with 5 bases of the junction left unmatched. The CDR3 DNA follows: TGCAGCGTTGTCCCGGGACAGGGCGAAGCTTTCTTT. Translation: CSVVPGQGEAFF.

Only one count was recorded for this clone. The sample holds other DNA sequences that translate to the same CDR3. The chain carries TRBV29-1 and TRBJ2-1, with D perhaps being TRBD1 or TRBD2 (5 bases each). Looked up from germline, CDR1 is SQVTM and CDR2 is ANQGSEA. This CDR3 contains 13 residues. The germline V and J ends were trimmed by 4 bases and 2 bases, with 9 bases remaining between them. The CDR3 nucleotides are TGCAGCGTTGGAGGGACGGCCTACAATGAGCAGTTCTTC. Translated, it gives CSVGGTAYNEQFF.